This TCR beta chain was sequenced during a study of persistence of HIV-infected CD4 T cells. Looking at the study overall: A couple of participants gave one leukapheresis sample; others gave up to about 180 mL blood repeatedly. Findings of the study overall: TCRbeta richness was lower in CMV- and Gag-responding cells than in anti-CD3/anti-CD28-responding cells.

An overlapping HIV-1 Gag peptide pool stimulated these cells at 1 ug/peptide/mL. Memory cells lacking CD40L and CD69 with high CD45RO were sorted. Donors had CD4+ T cell counts above 400 cells/uL and were CMV-seropositive. A roughly 20-hour stimulation of CD8-depleted PBMCs used anti-CD28/CD49d costimulation, CD40-blocking antibody and enfuvirtide. V shed 3 bases, J shed 10 bases, and the junction held 6 bases outside the gene matches. The CDR3 sequence is 14 residues long. Per germline, CDR1 SGHRS and CDR2 YFSETQ. Notes on this clone: Its antigen remains unidentified.

Sequencing used immunoSEQ version 4 in survey mode. TCRdb's table, derived via immunoSEQ multiplex PCR, lists solely in-frame clones and lacks some. Of just over 35,000 clones listed, more than 70% are singletons. The chain joins TRBV5-1 to TRBJ1-6; 8 nucleotides match TRBD1. This receptor was obtained from an adult with HIV. The donor label of this sample is uncertain. Specimen: cultured CD4+ T cells from PBMCs, collected from a patient who received antiretroviral therapy. This chain's CDR3 is CASSSDREGSPLHF. The CDR3 nucleotides read TGCGCCAGCAGCTCGGACAGGGAGGGATCACCCCTCCACTTT.